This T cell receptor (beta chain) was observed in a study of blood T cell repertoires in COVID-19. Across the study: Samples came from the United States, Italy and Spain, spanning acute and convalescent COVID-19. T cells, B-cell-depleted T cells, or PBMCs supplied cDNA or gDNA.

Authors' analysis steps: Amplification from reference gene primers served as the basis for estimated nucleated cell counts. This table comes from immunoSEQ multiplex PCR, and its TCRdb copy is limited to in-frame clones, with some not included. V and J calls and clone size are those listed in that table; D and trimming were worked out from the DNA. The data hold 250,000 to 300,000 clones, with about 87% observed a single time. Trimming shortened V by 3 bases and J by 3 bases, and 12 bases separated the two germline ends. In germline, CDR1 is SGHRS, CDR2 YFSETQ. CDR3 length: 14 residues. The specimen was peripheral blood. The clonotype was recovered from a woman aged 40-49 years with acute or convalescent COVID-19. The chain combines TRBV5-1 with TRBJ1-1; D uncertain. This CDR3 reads CASSSTAGYTEAFF. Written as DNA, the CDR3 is TGCGCCAGCAGCTCGACGGCGGGTTACACTGAAGCTTTCTTT. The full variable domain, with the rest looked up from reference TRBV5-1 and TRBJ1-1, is KAGVTQTPRYLIKTRGQQVTLSCSPISGHRSVSWYQQTPGQGLQFLFEYFSETQRNKGNFPGRFSGRQFSNSRSEMNVSTLELGDSALYLCASSSTAGYTEAFFGQGTRLTVV.